The rows below give T cell receptor beta chains drawn from one sample of a study of OX40 agonist ivuxolimab in advanced cancers. The data were produced by immunoSEQ multiplex PCR, yet TCRdb's version contains in-frame clones alone and is incomplete. The table records more than 10,000 clones, more than 70% of them present only once. Sample: CD4+ or CD8+ T cells sorted from blood, taken in a trial of the OX40 agonist ivuxolimab. Source of these receptors: an adult with an advanced solid tumor such as melanoma, head and neck, liver or kidney cancer. Each CDR3 is given with its conserved first and last residue. Each record gives: CDR3 DNA, CDR3 protein, V gene, clone size, J gene, D gene. D genes are given only for firm matches. Not all rows give a size; the values are once, few, many and, for expanded clones, a class.

DNA: TGTGCCAGCAGCCCCCCGGTTCCCTCCTACAATGAGCAGTTCTTC; CDR3: CASSPPVPSYNEQFF; V: TRBV5-6; size: .; J: TRBJ2-1; D: .
DNA: TGTGCCAGCAGTTACAGGGACAGGGGTTACGAGCAGTACTTC; CDR3: CASSYRDRGYEQYF; V: TRBV6-5; size: few; J: TRBJ2-7; D: TRBD1
DNA: TGCAGCGTTGTTTGGATGCACAGCACAGATACGCAGTATTTT; CDR3: CSVVWMHSTDTQYF; V: TRBV29-1; size: few; J: TRBJ2-3; D: .
DNA: TGTGCCAGCAGTGAACTCTTGGACAGGGCCCAAGAGACCCAGTACTTC; CDR3: CASSELLDRAQETQYF; V: TRBV2; size: once; J: TRBJ2-5; D: TRBD1
DNA: TGCAGCGTTGAGTTCACAGGGGCTGGGGCCAACGTCCTGACTTTC; CDR3: CSVEFTGAGANVLTF; V: TRBV29-1; size: .; J: TRBJ2-6; D: TRBD1
DNA: TGTGCCAGCAGATCTAGCGGGGAAACCTACGAGCAGTACTTC; CDR3: CASRSSGETYEQYF; V: TRBV28; size: .; J: TRBJ2-7; D: TRBD2
DNA: TGTGCCAGCAGCGTAGCGACGGGGGGCACAGATACGCAGTATTTT; CDR3: CASSVATGGTDTQYF; V: TRBV9; size: .; J: TRBJ2-3; D: .
DNA: TGTGCCAGCAGTGAGCCAGGCGAGTTATTAGCCAAAAACATTCAGTACTTC; CDR3: CASSEPGELLAKNIQYF; V: TRBV2; size: .; J: TRBJ2-4; D: .
DNA: TGTGCCAGCAGTCAGGGACTAGAATTTACAGATACGCAGTATTTT; CDR3: CASSQGLEFTDTQYF; V: TRBV28; size: .; J: TRBJ2-3; D: TRBD2
DNA: TGTGCCATCAGTGAGTCGACGGGGGGGGCCTCGGATGAGCAGTTCTTC; CDR3: CAISESTGGASDEQFF; V: TRBV10-3; size: .; J: TRBJ2-1; D: TRBD2
DNA: TGTGCCAGCAAACCACAGGGTGGCACCGGGGAGCTGTTTTTT; CDR3: CASKPQGGTGELFF; V: TRBV28; size: .; J: TRBJ2-2; D: .
DNA: TGTGCCAGTAGGGTACAGGGGTCCGATCAGCCCCAGCATTTT; CDR3: CASRVQGSDQPQHF; V: TRBV19; size: few; J: TRBJ1-5; D: TRBD1
DNA: TGTGCCAGCAGCCACAGGGGGTCAGGGACCGGGGAGCTGTTTTTT; CDR3: CASSHRGSGTGELFF; V: TRBV27; size: .; J: TRBJ2-2; D: TRBD1
DNA: TGTGCCAGCAGCCAACTAGCGGGGGACCCTCAAGCCAAAAACATTCAGTACTTC; CDR3: CASSQLAGDPQAKNIQYF; V: TRBV7-8; size: .; J: TRBJ2-4; D: TRBD2
DNA: TGCGCCAGCAGTCCCTCAACTAAGGGACTAGCGGGGGCTGGGGGTGAGCAGTTCTTC; CDR3: CASSPSTKGLAGAGGEQFF; V: TRBV23-1; size: .; J: TRBJ2-1; D: TRBD2
DNA: TGTGCCAGCAGCTTGTTACAAGAGACCCAGTACTTC; CDR3: CASSLLQETQYF; V: TRBV7-2; size: .; J: TRBJ2-5; D: .
DNA: TGTGCCAGCAGCTTTGGGCGGGACTACGAGCAGTACTTC; CDR3: CASSFGRDYEQYF; V: TRBV5-4; size: once; J: TRBJ2-7; D: .
DNA: TGTGCCAGCAGCCAGGGTTTTGGGAACATTCAGTACTTC; CDR3: CASSQGFGNIQYF; V: TRBV27; size: .; J: TRBJ2-4; D: .
DNA: TGTGCCAGCAGCTTAGTTCTAGGGGGAGGCGGAGAGACCCAGTACTTC; CDR3: CASSLVLGGGGETQYF; V: TRBV7-2; size: .; J: TRBJ2-5; D: .